This T cell receptor beta chain is from a study of shared clonotypes between healthy human individuals. Study background: A donor's plate count was three for CD4 naive and three for CD4 memory; CD8 naive had two and CD8 memory one.

Regarding this clone: Its antigen is not identified.

Per the study methods: Filtering differed since immunoSEQ provided only junctions, with no quality scores. Measured with immunoSEQ multiplex PCR; TCRdb has only the in-frame clones, and not every one. The D gene and trimming were derived from the DNA, and the V and J assignments and clone size from that table. Altogether approximately 530,000 clones are present, less than 96% being singletons, with the ten largest covering under 0.06%. Study results and limitations: Naive CD4 clonotypes were shared across several donors at roughly 4.6%.

The CDR3 consists of 15 residues. Germline V gives CDR1 SGHRS, CDR2 YFSETQ. After removal of 5 bases from V and 3 bases from J, the junction contained 3 bases not matched to a gene. The study drew all its donors from Caucasian adults living in Nashville, Tennessee. The chain carries TRBV5-1 and TRBJ2-7; 15 bases align to TRBD2. The specimen was naive CD4+ T cells sorted from blood. As for subset: CD45RA+ positively selected. The origin of this receptor is a woman aged 25 to 39 in good health. The CDR3 DNA is TGCGCCAGCAGGAGGACTAGCGGGAGGGTCTACGAGCAGTACTTC. Amino acids: CASRRTSGRVYEQYF.